Below, 20 T cell receptor beta chains from the same sample are listed, as sequenced in a study of Ad26.COV2.S vaccination and SARS-CoV-2 variants. This sample's treatment: some 19 received Ad26.COV2.S at low or high dose, single or two shots; several received placebo; per-sample allocation not given. Specimen acquisition occurred on day 63 following the initial vaccine or placebo injection. Using immunoSEQ multiplex PCR, the repertoire was profiled, and TCRdb retains in-frame clones only, with some absent. The sample lists a few hundred thousand clones; around nine tenths were seen once. The specimen was peripheral blood, collected in a trial of Ad26.COV2.S vaccine versus placebo. The receptor source for this set is a person aged 18-65 years who received the Ad26.COV2.S COVID-19 vaccine or a placebo.

DNA for the CDR3: TGCAGCGTTGAAATAGGAACTGGTTCCTACGAGCAGTACTTC. It translates to CSVEIGTGSYEQYF. The chain is built from TRBV29-1 and TRBJ2-7; D is unclear. Per the germline V gene, CDR1 is SQVTM and CDR2 is ANQGSEA. The CDR3 is 14 residues long. V was pared by 2 bases and J by 1 base, with 12 bases between.

As regards this clone: Other nucleotide sequences from this sample produce the same CDR3. The V call is TRBV5-1, the J call TRBJ2-5; D is uncertain. V was shortened by 1 base and J by 0 bases, with 4 bases between the two germline ends. This CDR3 has 13 residues. The germline CDR1 and CDR2 sequences are SGHRS and YFSETQ. The CDR3 DNA follows: TGCGCCAGCAGCTTGCGATACCAAGAGACCCAGTACTTC. This gives the protein CASSLRYQETQYF.

This clone was picked up one time. The chain carries TRBV6-2 or TRBV6-3 and TRBJ1-1; D gene uncertain. CDR3 size: 13 residues. V lost 0 bases to trimming and J lost 2 bases, with 4 bases between them. Germline CDR1 and CDR2: MNHEY and SVGEGT. CDR3 in DNA: TGTGCCAGCAGTTACTCAATTAACACTGAAGCTTTCTTT. It yields the protein CASSYSINTEAFF.

The chain has TRBV7-2 and TRBJ2-7; 14 bases align to TRBD2. Trimming removed 5 bases from V and 3 bases from J; junction bases left unmatched: 0. Germline CDR1 is SGHTA and CDR2 is FQGNSA. The CDR3 is 14 amino acids. CDR3 nucleotide sequence: TGTGCCAGCAGCGGGACTAGCGGGGGCTACGAGCAGTACTTC. This gives the protein CASSGTSGGYEQYF.

The chain carries TRBV28 and TRBJ2-4; 7 bases fit TRBD2. The V and J ends lost 4 bases and 3 bases, in that order; junction bases with no gene match: 9. This CDR3 spans 16 amino acids. Germline V gives CDR1 MDHEN, CDR2 SYDVKM. The CDR3 loop reads CASSSTTSENKNIQYF. The CDR3, as DNA: TGTGCCAGCAGTTCGACCACTAGCGAGAACAAAAACATTCAGTACTTC.

The chain is built from TRBV24-1 and TRBJ2-3; D gene uncertain. In germline, CDR1 is KGHDR, CDR2 SFDVKD. With 0 bases removed from V and 3 bases from J, the gap between germline ends came to 9 bases. The CDR3 runs 15 residues. The CDR3 DNA follows: TGTGCCACCAGTGATTTGGCCCAGGAGACAGATACGCAGTATTTT. Encoded protein: CATSDLAQETDTQYF.

The rearrangement uses TRBV12-3 or TRBV12-4 and TRBJ2-7; TRBD2 aligns across 8 bases. V was pared by 5 bases and J by 11 bases, with 8 bases of the junction left unmatched. CDR3 length: 12 residues. The CDR3 here is CASSPPGGVKYF. The DNA for the CDR3 is TGTGCCAGCAGTCCCCCGGGAGGGGTTAAGTACTTC.

V gene TRBV29-1 combines with J gene TRBJ1-2; the D is unclear. This CDR3 is built from 13 residues. Germline V CDR1 and CDR2: SQVTM, ANQGSEA. V gave up 2 bases and J gave up 5 bases, with 12 bases separating them. The chain's CDR3 is CSVEYRSNYGYTF. The CDR3, as DNA: TGCAGCGTTGAATACCGCTCCAATTATGGCTACACCTTC.

V is TRBV4-3 and J is TRBJ1-3; no definite D call. V lost 1 base and J lost 4, with 11 bases in between. CDR1 and CDR2 (germline): LGHNA, YSLEER. The CDR3 has 15 amino acids. CDR3 sequence reads: CASSQGIGSGNTIYF. DNA of the CDR3: TGCGCCAGCAGCCAAGGTATAGGGTCCGGAAACACCATATATTTT.

This clone was seen just once. The same CDR3 is also encoded by other DNA sequences in this sample. DNA of the CDR3: TGTGCCAGCAGTTACCAAGGGGACACCGGGGAGCTGTTTTTT. The encoded protein is CASSYQGDTGELFF. The chain carries TRBV6-2 or TRBV6-3 and TRBJ2-2; maybe TRBD1 (5 bases). V was cut by 2 bases and J by 3 bases, with 7 bases left in between. Germline V gives CDR1 MNHEY, CDR2 SVGEGT. The CDR3 totals 14 residues.

The chain links TRBV30 to TRBJ1-1, with D perhaps TRBD1 (6 bases). V gave up 2 bases and J gave up 4 bases, with 11 bases separating them. The CDR3 contains 13 residues. Germline CDR1 is GTSNPN and CDR2 is SVGIG (reference sequence). CDR3 sequence reads: CAWSRRGGTEAFF. The CDR3 nucleotides read TGTGCCTGGAGTCGCAGGGGCGGCACTGAAGCTTTCTTT.

As DNA, the CDR3 is TGTGCCAGCAGTTCGCGGACAGGTTTAAGTGGCTACACCTTC. Its protein is CASSSRTGLSGYTF. The chain joins TRBV27 to TRBJ1-2; 7 bases align to TRBD1. The CDR3 extends over 14 amino acids. V was clipped by 4 bases and J by 7 bases; unmatched bases: 9. Germline V gene data show CDR1 as MNHEY and CDR2 as SMNVEV (reference sequence).

The V call is TRBV9, the J call TRBJ1-6, with 7 bases fitting TRBD1. The V and J ends lost 1 base and 0 bases, in that order; junction bases with no gene match: 13. Germline V gene lookup returns CDR1 SGDLS and CDR2 YYNGEE. This CDR3 comprises 20 residues. CDR3 amino acids: CASSVQPAGTASSYNSPLHF. Written as DNA, the CDR3 is TGTGCCAGCAGCGTACAGCCGGCTGGGACAGCAAGCTCCTATAATTCACCCCTCCACTTT. Full variable domain (rest looked up from reference TRBV9 and TRBJ1-6): DSGVTQTPKHLITATGQRVTLRCSPRSGDLSVYWYQQSLDQGLQFLIQYYNGEERAKGNILERFSAQQFPDLHSELNLSSLELGDSALYFCASSVQPAGTASSYNSPLHFGNGTRLTVT.

The chain couples TRBV3-1 (or the pseudogene TRBV3-2) to TRBJ1-4, with D maybe TRBD1 (5 bases). Between the trimmed V and J ends, which lost 2 bases and 2 bases, there was a span of 6 bases. CDR1 is LGHDT, CDR2 YNNKEL, per germline (reference sequence). This CDR3 has 14 amino acids. In DNA, the CDR3 is TGTGCCAGCAGCCAACGGGGGACTAATGAAAAACTGTTTTTT. It translates to CASSQRGTNEKLFF.

V usage is TRBV4-3 and J usage is TRBJ2-5; TRBD2 agrees at 8 bases. V dropped 0 bases and J dropped 1; count of bases not matched to a gene: 4. CDR1 is LGHNA and CDR2 is YSLEER in the germline V gene. This CDR3 contains 16 residues. The CDR3 region has the DNA TGCGCCAGCAGCCAAGACGGGGGGGCCTCCCAAGAGACCCAGTACTTC. This codes for CASSQDGGASQETQYF.

The genes are TRBV5-4 and TRBJ2-3; 11 bases are a match to TRBD2. The ends lost 4 bases at V and 3 bases at J; junction bases unmatched: 4. The CDR3 length is 15 residues. CDR1 SGHNT and CDR2 YYREEE come from the germline V gene (reference sequence). Here the CDR3 DNA reads TGTGCCAGCAGCCGAGGACTAGCGGGTACAGATACGCAGTATTTT. It encodes CASSRGLAGTDTQYF.

The chain is built from TRBV7-3 and TRBJ2-6; a possible D gene is TRBD1 (6 bases). The germline CDR1 and CDR2 sequences are SGHTA and FQGTGA. The CDR3 has 18 amino acids. V was clipped by 1 base and J by 0 bases, with 13 bases between them. CDR3 sequence (DNA): TGTGCCAGCAGCTTAAGGCACAGGGTTTACTCTGGGGCCAACGTCCTGACTTTC. This sequence encodes CASSLRHRVYSGANVLTF.

This clone was counted a single time. This sequence joins TRBV7-9 and TRBJ2-7, with 7 nucleotides matching TRBD1. This CDR3 region has 14 residues. The germline V gene encodes CDR1 SEHNR and CDR2 FQNEAQ (reference sequence). V lost 5 bases and J lost 6; bases outside the gene matches: 10. Here the CDR3 reads CASSPGQAMAEQYF. The CDR3 nucleotides are TGTGCCAGCAGCCCTGGACAGGCTATGGCCGAGCAGTACTTC.

Only one count was recorded for this clone. This sequence joins TRBV7-7 and TRBJ2-5; TRBD1 might be the D (6 bases). V lost 0 bases and J lost 0, with 11 bases in between. Germline loops: CDR1 SSHAT, CDR2 FNYEAQ (reference sequence). The CDR3 covers 16 residues. The CDR3 sequence is CASSLAFRDNQETQYF. CDR3 nucleotide sequence: TGTGCCAGCAGCTTAGCGTTCAGGGACAACCAAGAGACCCAGTACTTC.

J is TRBJ1-1 and V is TRBV28; D may be TRBD1 (5 bases). CDR3 length: 15 residues. Deletions cut 10 bases from V and 4 bases from J, with 22 bases between. Germline assignment: CDR1 MDHEN and CDR2 SYDVKM. The CDR3 DNA reads as TGTGCCACCGCCGCTCCGAGGCAGGGAGTCACTGAAGCTTTCTTT. Its protein is CATAAPRQGVTEAFF.